This is a list of T cell receptor beta chains from one sample in a study of blood T cell repertoires in COVID-19. Some clones are missing from TCRdb's copy, which holds only in-frame ones; the method was immunoSEQ multiplex PCR. The sample includes under 140,000 clones, over 65% seen only once; the top ten take around 3.5%. The sample comprised peripheral blood. The receptors were sampled from a woman of 80 years or more with acute or convalescent COVID-19. CDR3s include the opening cysteine and the closing phenylalanine or tryptophan. The D gene is left open where the match is weak. The size entry is marked missing in some rows and otherwise reads once, few, many or a size class.

V gene: TRBV18; J gene: TRBJ2-7; clone size: NA; D gene: TRBD2; CDR3 DNA: TGTGCCAGCTCACCGGGCGGGAGCTCCTACGAGCAGTACTTC; CDR3 protein: CASSPGGSSYEQYF
V gene: TRBV28; J gene: TRBJ1-2; clone size: NA; D gene: TRBD1; CDR3 DNA: TGTGCCAGCGGGGGGACAGGGAGTACCGCCTATGGCTACACCTTC; CDR3 protein: CASGGTGSTAYGYTF
V gene: TRBV10-3; J gene: TRBJ2-2; clone size: NA; D gene: TRBD1; CDR3 DNA: TGTGCCATCAGATCCGGGACAGGGAACCCCGGGGAGCTGTTTTTT; CDR3 protein: CAIRSGTGNPGELFF
V gene: TRBV4-1; J gene: TRBJ1-6; clone size: NA; D gene: TRBD1; CDR3 DNA: TGCGCCAGCAGCCAAGATCCTACCGTTATGACAGGGAGGCATTCACCCCTCCACTTT; CDR3 protein: CASSQDPTVMTGRHSPLHF
V gene: TRBV10-2; J gene: TRBJ2-1; clone size: NA; D gene: TRBD1; CDR3 DNA: TGCGCCAGCAGTGAGTCATTCGGCAGGGGGTATGAGCAGTTCTTC; CDR3 protein: CASSESFGRGYEQFF
V gene: TRBV9; J gene: TRBJ2-1; clone size: NA; D gene: NA; CDR3 DNA: TGTGCCAGCAGTTTGGACACACACAATGAGCAGTTCTTC; CDR3 protein: CASSLDTHNEQFF
V gene: TRBV5-1; J gene: TRBJ2-7; clone size: few; D gene: NA; CDR3 DNA: TGCGCCAGCAGCTTGTCCCGGGTGGTCGACGAGCAGTACTTC; CDR3 protein: CASSLSRVVDEQYF
V gene: TRBV7-9; J gene: TRBJ1-2; clone size: NA; D gene: TRBD1; CDR3 DNA: TGTGCCAGCAGCTTAGGGACAGGGAATCGAGCTAACTATGGCTACACCTTC; CDR3 protein: CASSLGTGNRANYGYTF
V gene: TRBV27; J gene: TRBJ1-2; clone size: NA; D gene: NA; CDR3 DNA: TGTGCCAGCAGTCCCCGGGTGAAGTCTTATGGCTACACCTTC; CDR3 protein: CASSPRVKSYGYTF
V gene: TRBV5-1; J gene: TRBJ2-5; clone size: NA; D gene: NA; CDR3 DNA: TGCGCCAGCAGCTCCCAGGGTGGGTGGGAGACCCAGTACTTC; CDR3 protein: CASSSQGGWETQYF
V gene: TRBV7-2; J gene: TRBJ2-3; clone size: NA; D gene: TRBD2; CDR3 DNA: TGTGCCAGCAGCCCTTACCGTTTAGCGGGTAGCACAGATACGCAGTATTTT; CDR3 protein: CASSPYRLAGSTDTQYF
V gene: TRBV11-2; J gene: TRBJ2-5; clone size: NA; D gene: TRBD2; CDR3 DNA: TGTGCCAGCAGCCTAAATGCGGGACTAGCGGGGTCTGAGACCCAGTACTTC; CDR3 protein: CASSLNAGLAGSETQYF
V gene: TRBV7-3; J gene: TRBJ2-5; clone size: NA; D gene: TRBD2; CDR3 DNA: TGTGCCAGCAGCTTGGGGCCCGGGGGAGGGGAGACCCAGTACTTC; CDR3 protein: CASSLGPGGGETQYF
V gene: TRBV19; J gene: TRBJ1-2; clone size: NA; D gene: NA; CDR3 DNA: TGTGCCAGTAGTATAAGGCGGGGAGTCTATGGCTACACCTTC; CDR3 protein: CASSIRRGVYGYTF
V gene: TRBV3-1/TRBV3-2; J gene: TRBJ1-2; clone size: NA; D gene: NA; CDR3 DNA: TGTGCCAGCAGCCAAGGCTTAACAGGAACGAACTACTATGGCTACACCTTC; CDR3 protein: CASSQGLTGTNYYGYTF
V gene: TRBV11-3; J gene: TRBJ2-7; clone size: NA; D gene: NA; CDR3 DNA: TGTGCCAGCAGCTTAGGCGTCGGCGAGCAGTACTTC; CDR3 protein: CASSLGVGEQYF
V gene: TRBV10-1; J gene: TRBJ2-7; clone size: NA; D gene: TRBD1; CDR3 DNA: TGCGCCAGCAGTGAGTCTGGCAGGGGGCGCCCCTTACGCGAGCAGTACTTC; CDR3 protein: CASSESGRGRPLREQYF
V gene: TRBV6-6; J gene: TRBJ1-5; clone size: NA; D gene: TRBD1; CDR3 DNA: TGTGCCAGCAGACGAACCGAGAACAACAGGGGGAATCGGCAGCCCCAGCATTTT; CDR3 protein: CASRRTENNRGNRQPQHF
V gene: TRBV29-1; J gene: TRBJ2-1; clone size: few; D gene: NA; CDR3 DNA: TGCAGCGTTGCCGGTAGCCTCTACAATGAGCAGTTCTTC; CDR3 protein: CSVAGSLYNEQFF
V gene: TRBV19; J gene: TRBJ2-5; clone size: NA; D gene: NA; CDR3 DNA: TGTGCCAGTAGTATAGATAGTGCACGGGGCCAGTACTTC; CDR3 protein: CASSIDSARGQYF
V gene: TRBV6-5; J gene: TRBJ2-1; clone size: NA; D gene: TRBD2; CDR3 DNA: TGTGCCAGCAGTTCGGTCGGGACTAGCTCGTACAATGAGCAGTTCTTC; CDR3 protein: CASSSVGTSSYNEQFF
V gene: TRBV3-1/TRBV3-2; J gene: TRBJ1-3; clone size: NA; D gene: NA; CDR3 DNA: TGTGCCAGCAGCCCCGTCGGAAACACCATATATTTT; CDR3 protein: CASSPVGNTIYF
V gene: TRBV10-3; J gene: TRBJ1-5; clone size: few; D gene: TRBD1; CDR3 DNA: TGTGCCATCAGCCCGGACAGGGCTCGTAATCAGCCCCAGCATTTT; CDR3 protein: CAISPDRARNQPQHF
V gene: TRBV3-1/TRBV3-2; J gene: TRBJ2-7; clone size: NA; D gene: NA; CDR3 DNA: TGTGCCAGCAGCCAAGATAAGGGAGGCTACGAGCAGTACTTC; CDR3 protein: CASSQDKGGYEQYF
V gene: TRBV7-8; J gene: TRBJ2-5; clone size: NA; D gene: NA; CDR3 DNA: TGTGCCAGCAGACCCTATGGGGCGGAAGAGACCCAGTACTTC; CDR3 protein: CASRPYGAEETQYF
V gene: TRBV7-6; J gene: TRBJ1-6; clone size: NA; D gene: TRBD1; CDR3 DNA: TGTGCCAGCAGCAGAAACAGGGGGACCGATTCACCCCTCCACTTT; CDR3 protein: CASSRNRGTDSPLHF
V gene: TRBV6-5; J gene: TRBJ2-7; clone size: NA; D gene: TRBD1; CDR3 DNA: TGTGCCAGCAGTTCGGGACAGCTGATTCACGAGCAGTACTTC; CDR3 protein: CASSSGQLIHEQYF
V gene: TRBV5-6; J gene: TRBJ2-7; clone size: few; D gene: NA; CDR3 DNA: TGTGCCAGCAGCTTTACGGGAACCTACGAGCAGTACTTC; CDR3 protein: CASSFTGTYEQYF
V gene: TRBV7-2; J gene: TRBJ2-2; clone size: NA; D gene: NA; CDR3 DNA: TGTGCCAGCAGCTTATTTTTAGCTTCGAACACCGGGGAGCTGTTTTTT; CDR3 protein: CASSLFLASNTGELFF
V gene: TRBV11-3; J gene: TRBJ2-6; clone size: NA; D gene: TRBD1; CDR3 DNA: TGTGCCAGCAGCCGACAGGGAACGGGGGCCAACGTCCTGACTTTC; CDR3 protein: CASSRQGTGANVLTF
V gene: TRBV5-1; J gene: TRBJ2-2; clone size: NA; D gene: NA; CDR3 DNA: TGCGCCAGCACTACCCTGAAGGACTCGCACTCGAACACCGGGGAGCTGTTTTTT; CDR3 protein: CASTTLKDSHSNTGELFF
V gene: TRBV2; J gene: TRBJ2-7; clone size: NA; D gene: NA; CDR3 DNA: TGTGCCAGCAGTGTACCCCCGGCGGCCTACGAGCAGTACTTC; CDR3 protein: CASSVPPAAYEQYF
V gene: TRBV2; J gene: TRBJ2-1; clone size: once; D gene: NA; CDR3 DNA: TGTGCCAGCAGTGAAGGGCAGTCGTACAATGAGCAGTTCTTC; CDR3 protein: CASSEGQSYNEQFF
V gene: TRBV19; J gene: TRBJ2-7; clone size: once; D gene: TRBD2; CDR3 DNA: TGTGCCAGTAGTATGGGACTAGCGGGAACCTACGAGCAGTACTTC; CDR3 protein: CASSMGLAGTYEQYF
V gene: TRBV4-2; J gene: TRBJ1-4; clone size: NA; D gene: NA; CDR3 DNA: TGTGCCAGCAGCAAAGACGCAGGGGCCCAAAGGGGTGAAAAACTGTTTTTT; CDR3 protein: CASSKDAGAQRGEKLFF
V gene: TRBV6-1; J gene: TRBJ1-1; clone size: few; D gene: NA; CDR3 DNA: TGTGCCAGCAGTGGTGGGGGGGCAGTACCAATGAACACTGAAGCTTTCTTT; CDR3 protein: CASSGGGAVPMNTEAFF
V gene: TRBV28; J gene: TRBJ2-7; clone size: NA; D gene: NA; CDR3 DNA: TGTGCCACTCGGGACTCCCGCTCCACTTACGAGCAGTACTTC; CDR3 protein: CATRDSRSTYEQYF
V gene: TRBV6-2/TRBV6-3; J gene: TRBJ2-3; clone size: NA; D gene: NA; CDR3 DNA: TGTGCCAGCAGTTACGGCGGTCGGGCAGATACGCAGTATTTT; CDR3 protein: CASSYGGRADTQYF
V gene: TRBV10-2; J gene: TRBJ1-1; clone size: NA; D gene: NA; CDR3 DNA: TGCGCCAGCAGTGATTCTCTGGGCCAGGGCCACACTGAAGCTTTCTTT; CDR3 protein: CASSDSLGQGHTEAFF
V gene: TRBV19; J gene: TRBJ1-1; clone size: NA; D gene: TRBD1; CDR3 DNA: TGTGCCAGTAGTACAACAGGGGAAACTGAAGCTTTCTTT; CDR3 protein: CASSTTGETEAFF
V gene: TRBV2; J gene: TRBJ1-6; clone size: NA; D gene: NA; CDR3 DNA: TGTGCCAACGCCCTGGAGGGTGATTCACCCCTCCACTTT; CDR3 protein: CANALEGDSPLHF
V gene: TRBV5-1; J gene: TRBJ1-1; clone size: NA; D gene: TRBD1; CDR3 DNA: TGCGCCAGCAGCACACACCGGGACAGTCAAGCTTTCTTT; CDR3 protein: CASSTHRDSQAFF
V gene: TRBV15; J gene: TRBJ1-2; clone size: NA; D gene: TRBD1; CDR3 DNA: TGTGCCACCAGCAGAGACAGGGGGCACAACTATGGCTACACCTTC; CDR3 protein: CATSRDRGHNYGYTF
V gene: TRBV10-2; J gene: TRBJ2-5; clone size: NA; D gene: NA; CDR3 DNA: TGCGCCAGCAGTGAATCGCGGCAGATATCCGAGACCCAGTACTTC; CDR3 protein: CASSESRQISETQYF
V gene: TRBV30; J gene: TRBJ1-1; clone size: NA; D gene: NA; CDR3 DNA: TGTGCCTGGGGGCGGGGTAGTTTCCCCGAAGCTTTCTTT; CDR3 protein: CAWGRGSFPEAFF
V gene: TRBV10-2; J gene: TRBJ1-4; clone size: NA; D gene: TRBD1; CDR3 DNA: TGCGCCAGCAACCGGGACAGGGACGAAAAACTGTTTTTT; CDR3 protein: CASNRDRDEKLFF
V gene: TRBV6-5; J gene: TRBJ2-5; clone size: NA; D gene: TRBD2; CDR3 DNA: TGTGCCAGCAGTTCGACTTGGGGGGGAATGGAGACCCAGTACTTC; CDR3 protein: CASSSTWGGMETQYF
V gene: TRBV7-2; J gene: TRBJ1-6; clone size: NA; D gene: NA; CDR3 DNA: TGTGCCAGCAGCTTAGGACAGACCGATAATTCACCCCTCCACTTT; CDR3 protein: CASSLGQTDNSPLHF